These 13 T cell receptor beta chains came from one sample sequenced in a study of shared clonotypes between healthy human individuals. Clones were sequenced by immunoSEQ multiplex PCR, and TCRdb holds only the in-frame ones, with some missing. The profile shows approximately 2,000,000 clones, 93% of them singletons. CD45RO-negative cells were positively selected for CCR7, leaving out terminally differentiated effector memory CD45RA+ cells. The sample taken for sequencing was naive CD8+ T cells from PBMCs. The receptors shown here come from a man younger than 35 in good health. Some clones in this sample may be carry-over from other donors' samples.

The chain recombines TRBV10-2 with TRBJ1-5; D is unresolved. This CDR3 region has 17 residues. V was clipped by 0 bases and J by 5 bases, with 17 bases between them. Germline values: CDR1 WSHSY, CDR2 SAAADI. The CDR3: CASSESKSWVIHQPQHF. The CDR3, as DNA: TGCGCCAGCAGTGAGTCGAAGAGTTGGGTGATTCATCAGCCCCAGCATTTT.

The V gene is TRBV7-9, the J gene TRBJ1-5, with 7 bases matching TRBD1. The CDR3 totals 18 residues. Germline V gene sequence: CDR1 SEHNR, CDR2 FQNEAQ (reference sequence). Trimming removed 6 bases from V and 3 bases from J; junction bases left unmatched: 17. CDR3 nucleotide sequence: TGTGCCAGCAGTCAGTCCGGGACAGAAGGGAGTTACAATCAGCCCCAGCATTTT. Its protein is CASSQSGTEGSYNQPQHF. Complete variable domain (other parts from reference TRBV7-9 and TRBJ1-5): DTGVSQNPRHKITKRGQNVTFRCDPISEHNRLYWYRQTLGQGPEFLTYFQNEAQLEKSRLLSDRFSAERPKGSFSTLEIQRTEQGDSAMYLCASSQSGTEGSYNQPQHFGDGTRLSIL.

The CDR3 coding sequence is TGTGCCAGCAGTCTAACCCGGTCCCCGGACAGCTTGGTAGAGACCCAGTACTTC. Residues: CASSLTRSPDSLVETQYF. The chain combines TRBV2 with TRBJ2-5, with D possibly TRBD1 on 6 matching bases. CDR3 length: 18 residues. V dropped 5 bases and J dropped 4 bases, with 26 bases sitting between them. Germline CDR1 SNHLY, CDR2 FYNNEI.

This clone was detected once. V gene TRBV4-1 combines with J gene TRBJ2-1; perhaps TRBD2 as D (6 bases). The CDR3 is 13 amino acids. Looked up from germline, CDR1 is MGHRA and CDR2 is YSYEKL. V was shortened by 1 base and J by 7 bases, with 8 bases between the two germline ends. The DNA of the CDR3 is TGCGCCAGCAGCCAAGGAGGGAGGAATGAGCAGTTCTTC. It specifies CASSQGGRNEQFF.

The chain links TRBV6-5 to TRBJ2-1, with TRBD2 identical over 7 bases. The germline CDR1 and CDR2 sequences are MNHEY and SVGAGI. The CDR3 loop spans 10 amino acids. V was pared by 11 bases and J by 7 bases, with 2 bases of the junction left unmatched. The CDR3 coding sequence is TGTGCCTGCGGGAGTAATGAGCAGTTCTTC. As protein: CACGSNEQFF.

This sequence joins TRBV7-8 and TRBJ2-1, with 9 bases aligning to TRBD2. The CDR3 sequence is 16 residues long. V gave up 1 base and J gave up 9 bases; unmatched junction bases: 10. Germline CDR1 reads SGHVS; CDR2 reads FQNEAQ. CDR3 nucleotide sequence: TGTGCCAGCAGCTTAGTTTTTAATAGCGGGAGTGCTGAGCAGTTCTTC. This gives the protein CASSLVFNSGSAEQFF.

The rearrangement joins TRBV10-3 to TRBJ2-7, with 10 positions matching TRBD2. The CDR3 is 12 amino acids. Trimming at V came to 9 bases and at J to 5 bases, leaving 4 bases not matched to a gene. From germline, CDR1 is ENHRY and CDR2 SYGVKD. CDR3 sequence reads: CAISGRADEQYF. The CDR3 DNA is TGTGCCATAAGCGGGAGGGCCGACGAGCAGTACTTC.

V usage is TRBV5-4 and J usage is TRBJ2-7; TRBD2 matches 12 bases. V lost 0 bases and J lost 1; bases outside the gene matches: 5. CDR3 size: 17 residues. CDR1 is SGHNT, CDR2 YYREEE, per germline (reference sequence). Here the CDR3 DNA reads TGTGCCAGCAGCTTGGTGAAGACTAGCGGGAGTTCCTACGAGCAGTACTTC. Encoded protein: CASSLVKTSGSSYEQYF.

The V call is TRBV29-1, the J call TRBJ1-2, with unresolved D. Germline V gene data show CDR1 as SQVTM and CDR2 as ANQGSEA. The CDR3 sequence is 15 residues long. Trimming left V 1 base short and J 0 bases short, with 12 bases between. The CDR3 sequence is CSVEGAELANYGYTF. In DNA form, the CDR3 reads TGCAGCGTTGAAGGGGCTGAATTAGCTAACTATGGCTACACCTTC.

This chain connects TRBV6-5 to TRBJ1-2; TRBD1 matches at 9 bases. V lost 2 bases, J lost 5 bases, and 9 bases stayed unmatched. The CDR3 length is 16 residues. Germline CDR1 is MNHEY and CDR2 is SVGAGI. The CDR3 sequence: CASSYGDREVNYGYTF. DNA for the CDR3: TGTGCCAGCAGTTACGGGGACAGGGAGGTCAATTATGGCTACACCTTC.

This chain links TRBV6-1 with TRBJ1-1; D might be TRBD1 (5 bases). CDR3 length: 17 amino acids. V lost 2 bases to trimming and J lost 5 bases, with 21 bases between them. Germline CDR1 and CDR2: MNHNS and SASEGT. CDR3 amino acids: CASSESIRQGYTTEAFF. In DNA form, the CDR3 reads TGTGCCAGCAGTGAAAGTATACGTCAGGGATACACTACTGAAGCTTTCTTT.

J is TRBJ2-6 and V is TRBV4-1; D is perhaps TRBD2 (6 bases). The germline CDR1 and CDR2 sequences are MGHRA and YSYEKL. V shed 0 bases and J shed 0 bases, with 9 bases lying between them. This CDR3 comprises 17 residues. The CDR3 sequence is CASSQDSTSSGANVLTF. The DNA of the CDR3 is TGCGCCAGCAGCCAAGACTCGACTAGCTCTGGGGCCAACGTCCTGACTTTC.

Concerning this clone itself: The identical CDR3 is also encoded by other nucleotide sequences in the sample. The chain uses TRBV19 and TRBJ2-7; 10 positions match TRBD1. The junction had 2 bases not matched to a gene; V was cut back by 3 bases and J by 3 bases. This CDR3 is built from 14 residues. Looked up from germline, CDR1 is LNHDA and CDR2 is SQIVND (reference sequence). The CDR3 loop reads CASSIGQGGYEQYF. The CDR3 bases are TGTGCCAGTAGTATCGGACAGGGGGGCTACGAGCAGTACTTC.